These 22 T cell receptor beta chains were sequenced from one sample in a study of blood T cell repertoires in COVID-19 (dated by TCRdb to 2018 to 2020). Receptor libraries were prepared by the immunoSEQ multiplex PCR assay. Drawn from immuneACCESS, this table holds only the in-frame rearrangements with V and J called that TCRdb kept. Clones are partly lost; checked studies trace under half to an unresolved V gene and leave the rest unexplained. The sample records 150,000 to 200,000 clones, almost 85% of which are singletons. Jointly, the top ten make up 9.5% to 12% of the sample. The sample consisted of PBMCs or T cells enriched from blood (not recorded which). These receptors were taken from a man between 50 and 59 years old who had recovered from COVID-19.

This clone has only a few counts. The rearrangement uses TRBV5-6 and TRBJ2-2; 10 bases map to TRBD1. The CDR3 runs to 15 residues. The V gene end was trimmed by 7 bases and the J gene end by 3 bases; junction bases not matched to a gene: 6. Germline assignment: CDR1 SGHDT and CDR2 YYEEEE. CDR3 DNA: TGTGCCAGCCGAGCGACAGGGGGCGACACCGGGGAGCTGTTTTTT. This sequence encodes CASRATGGDTGELFF.

The chain combines TRBV5-1 with TRBJ1-3, with 8 bases identical to TRBD1. The germline V gene has CDR1 SGHRS and CDR2 YFSETQ. Losses at the gene ends were 3 bases for V and 2 bases for J; bases not matched to a gene: 10. The CDR3 is 17 amino acids. In nucleotides, the CDR3 is TGCGCCAGCAGCTCCGGACAGGGAGGGCTCCCTGGAAACACCATATATTTT. As protein: CASSSGQGGLPGNTIYF.

Turning to this clone: Other DNA sequences from this sample encode an identical CDR3 as well. In DNA, the CDR3 is TGTGCCAGCAGTACAGGAACAGATACGCAGTATTTT. Translating gives CASSTGTDTQYF. The genes are TRBV6-5 and TRBJ2-3; perhaps TRBD1 as D (5 bases). V was shortened by 5 bases and J by 3 bases, with 6 bases between the two germline ends. Germline values: CDR1 MNHEY, CDR2 SVGAGI. This CDR3 is built from 12 residues.

This sequence joins TRBV19 and TRBJ1-1; no clear D. The CDR3 covers 14 residues. Trimming removed 2 bases from V and 7 bases from J, with 14 bases in between. Germline-derived CDR1 and CDR2 are LNHDA and SQIVND (reference sequence). The CDR3 region has the DNA TGTGCCAGTAGTATAACCGCCGCAGGCCATGAAGCTTTCTTT. Its translation is CASSITAAGHEAFF.

The J gene is TRBJ2-7, the V gene TRBV27; 12 nucleotides agree with TRBD2. The CDR3 length is 16 residues. The V segment lost 3 bases and the J segment 4 bases; nucleotides outside the gene matches: 7. The germline V gene has CDR1 MNHEY and CDR2 SMNVEV (reference sequence). CDR3 sequence: CASSFTITSGRYEQYF. CDR3 bases: TGTGCCAGCAGTTTCACCATAACTAGCGGGAGGTACGAGCAGTACTTC.

J is TRBJ1-2 and V is TRBV9, with TRBD1 as a possible D gene (6 bases). The CDR3 consists of 14 residues. Germline V gene data show CDR1 as SGDLS and CDR2 as YYNGEE. Trimming stripped 5 bases from V and 6 bases from J, with 17 bases between. DNA of the CDR3: TGTGCCAGCAGTATACTCCAGGGGTCGGATGGCTACACCTTC. Its protein is CASSILQGSDGYTF.

The rearrangement joins TRBV21-1 to TRBJ2-3; TRBD2 reflects the table's D call only, with no check against the DNA. TRBV21-1 is described as a pseudogene. The CDR3 is 17 amino acids. This chain's CDR3 is CASSKGASGRVTDTQYF. Written as DNA, the CDR3 is TGTGCCAGCAGCAAAGGGGCTAGCGGGAGGGTCACAGATACGCAGTATTTT.

This sequence joins TRBV5-1 and TRBJ2-5; TRBD2 matches at 13 bases. V dropped 5 bases and J dropped 2; count of bases not matched to a gene: 6. CDR3 length: 16 residues. Germline V gene data show CDR1 as SGHRS and CDR2 as YFSETQ. This CDR3 is CASRGLAGEGQETQYF. CDR3 DNA: TGCGCCAGCAGAGGACTAGCGGGAGAGGGACAAGAGACCCAGTACTTC.

This rearrangement joins TRBV20-1 to TRBJ2-7, with D uncertain. V lost 3 bases, J lost 0 bases, and 3 bases lay in between. The V gene's germline CDR1 is DFQATT and CDR2 SNEGSKA (reference sequence). The CDR3 consists of 11 residues. As DNA, the CDR3 is TGCAGTGCTAGTCTCTCCTACGAGCAGTACTTC. Encoded protein: CSASLSYEQYF.

The chain is built from TRBV18 and TRBJ1-1; D unresolved. This CDR3 contains 16 residues. V lost 0 bases, J lost 0 bases, and 11 bases lay in between. Looked up from germline, CDR1 is KGHSH and CDR2 is LQKENI. CDR3 sequence: CASSPPSRSMNTEAFF. The CDR3 nucleotides are TGTGCCAGCTCACCACCTTCCAGAAGTATGAACACTGAAGCTTTCTTT.

V gene TRBV7-9 combines with J gene TRBJ1-2; 8 positions match TRBD1. Germline V CDR1 and CDR2: SEHNR, FQNEAQ (reference sequence). The junction had 9 bases not matched to a gene; V was cut back by 11 bases and J by 4 bases. CDR3 length: 13 amino acids. For the CDR3, the DNA is TGTGCCGTAGGGAGGACAGGGCGCTATGGCTACACCTTC. This sequence encodes CAVGRTGRYGYTF.

The chain combines TRBV9 with TRBJ1-4; no definite D call. The germline CDR1 and CDR2 sequences are SGDLS and YYNGEE. This CDR3 comprises 14 residues. Trimming left V 0 bases short and J 4 bases short, with 7 bases between. The CDR3, as DNA: TGTGCCAGCAGCGTAGAATCCCTTAATGAAAAACTGTTTTTT. This codes for CASSVESLNEKLFF.

The chain is built from TRBV18 and TRBJ1-2; 7 bases map to TRBD1. The CDR3 consists of 14 residues. The junction had 4 bases not matched to a gene; V was cut back by 6 bases and J by 0 bases. From germline, CDR1 is KGHSH and CDR2 LQKENI. The DNA of the CDR3 is TGTGCCAGCTCCACAGGGGCAGCTAACTATGGCTACACCTTC. Translation: CASSTGAANYGYTF. Drawing the rest from reference TRBV18 and TRBJ1-2, the complete variable domain is NAGVMQNPRHLVRRRGQEARLRCSPMKGHSHVYWYRQLPEEGLKFMVYLQKENIIDESGMPKERFSAEFPKEGPSILRIQQVVRGDSAAYFCASSTGAANYGYTFGSGTRLTVV.

The rearrangement uses TRBV2 and TRBJ1-1; TRBD1 might be the D (6 bases). The CDR3 is made up of 16 amino acids. The germline V gene encodes CDR1 SNHLY and CDR2 FYNNEI. Trimming took off 6 bases at V and 3 bases at J, with 20 bases between the two ends. The CDR3 region has the DNA TGTGCCAGCAGGGGCGGTCAGGGGAACTACGACACTGAAGCTTTCTTT. This translates into CASRGGQGNYDTEAFF.

The chain carries TRBV20-1 and TRBJ2-1; 10 bases align to TRBD2. The CDR3 is made up of 20 amino acids. Unmatched junction bases numbered 17, after V lost 3 bases and J lost 0 bases. Germline V gene sequence: CDR1 DFQATT, CDR2 SNEGSKA (reference sequence). The CDR3 protein is CSASRFGASGGLSSYNEQFF. The CDR3 nucleotides read TGCAGTGCTAGTCGTTTCGGAGCTAGCGGGGGCCTAAGCTCCTACAATGAGCAGTTCTTC.

The chain carries TRBV19 and TRBJ2-3; D might be TRBD2 (7 bases). V dropped 3 bases and J dropped 5 bases, with 18 bases sitting between them. The germline V gene encodes CDR1 LNHDA and CDR2 SQIVND (reference sequence). CDR3 size: 16 residues. The CDR3 sequence: CASSILGRGAVDTQYF. CDR3 DNA: TGTGCCAGTAGTATTTTGGGCCGGGGGGCGGTAGATACGCAGTATTTT.

The chain joins TRBV19 to TRBJ1-2, with 7 positions matching TRBD1. Germline V gene data show CDR1 as LNHDA and CDR2 as SQIVND (reference sequence). Trimming took 4 bases from V and 6 from J; bases not matched to a gene: 5. This CDR3 contains 13 residues. CDR3 amino acids: CASSTLTGNGYTF. CDR3 sequence (DNA): TGTGCCAGTAGTACTCTGACAGGGAATGGCTACACCTTC. Looking up the rest from reference TRBV19 and TRBJ1-2 gives the full variable domain: DGGITQSPKYLFRKEGQNVTLSCEQNLNHDAMYWYRQDPGQGLRLIYYSQIVNDFQKGDIAEGYSVSREKKESFPLTVTSAQKNPTAFYLCASSTLTGNGYTFGSGTRLTVV.

The J gene is TRBJ1-5, the V gene TRBV3-1 (or the pseudogene TRBV3-2); D is ambiguous. This CDR3 region has 16 residues. The germline V gene has CDR1 LGHDT and CDR2 YNNKEL (reference sequence). V shed 0 bases and J shed 3 bases, with 12 bases lying between them. The CDR3 sequence: CASSQDYKSYNQPQHF. The CDR3 bases are TGTGCCAGCAGCCAAGATTATAAGTCCTACAATCAGCCCCAGCATTTT.

The V call is TRBV12-3 or TRBV12-4, the J call TRBJ1-3; 7 bases are shared with TRBD1. CDR3 length equals 13 residues. The V segment lost 6 bases and the J segment 4 bases; nucleotides outside the gene matches: 3. CDR3 sequence: CASSLGQGNTIYF. In nucleotides, the CDR3 is TGTGCCAGCAGCCTGGGACAGGGAAACACCATATATTTT.

This clone was seen a few times. The chain is built from TRBV28 and TRBJ1-1; 11 bases agree with TRBD1. The ends lost 5 bases at V and 3 bases at J; junction bases unmatched: 14. This CDR3 region has 18 residues. Germline V gives CDR1 MDHEN, CDR2 SYDVKM. The CDR3 here is CASSPYPPGTGGDTEAFF. In nucleotides, the CDR3 is TGTGCCAGCAGTCCATATCCCCCCGGGACAGGGGGAGACACTGAAGCTTTCTTT.

The chain combines TRBV10-3 with TRBJ2-2, with D tentatively TRBD2 (5 bases). The germline CDR1 and CDR2 sequences are ENHRY and SYGVKD. The V gene lost 3 bases and the J gene lost 3 bases, with 17 bases spanning the gap. The CDR3 sequence is 17 residues long. The CDR3 DNA is TGTGCCATCAGTGATCACGTGGTGAGGGCAGACACCGGGGAGCTGTTTTTT. This sequence encodes CAISDHVVRADTGELFF.

The rearrangement uses TRBV10-3 and TRBJ1-2, with D possibly TRBD1 on 6 matching bases. From germline, CDR1 is ENHRY and CDR2 SYGVKD. There are 15 residues in the CDR3. The V and J ends lost 0 bases and 2 bases respectively, with 10 bases between them. For the CDR3, the DNA is TGTGCCATCAGTGAGTCGCAGGGGTTCAACTATGGCTACACCTTC. Protein: CAISESQGFNYGYTF.